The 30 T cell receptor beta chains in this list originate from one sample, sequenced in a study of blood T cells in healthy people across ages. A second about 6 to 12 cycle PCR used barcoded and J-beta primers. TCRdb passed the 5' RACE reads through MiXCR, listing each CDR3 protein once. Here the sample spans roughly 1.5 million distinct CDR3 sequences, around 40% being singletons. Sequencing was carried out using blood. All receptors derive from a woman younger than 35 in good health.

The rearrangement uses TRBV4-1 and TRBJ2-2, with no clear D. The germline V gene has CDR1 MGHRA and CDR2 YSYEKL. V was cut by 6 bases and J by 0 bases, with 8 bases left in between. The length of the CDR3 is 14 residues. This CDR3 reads CASRNSANTGELFF. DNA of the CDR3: TGCGCCAGCAGAAACAGCGCGAACACCGGGGAGCTGTTTTTT.

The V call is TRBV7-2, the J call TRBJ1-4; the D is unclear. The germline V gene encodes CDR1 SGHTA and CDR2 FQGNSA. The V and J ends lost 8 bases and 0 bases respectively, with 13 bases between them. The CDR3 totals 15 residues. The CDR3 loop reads CASAGRAATNEKLFF. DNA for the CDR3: TGTGCCAGCGCTGGCCGGGCTGCAACTAATGAAAAACTGTTTTTT.

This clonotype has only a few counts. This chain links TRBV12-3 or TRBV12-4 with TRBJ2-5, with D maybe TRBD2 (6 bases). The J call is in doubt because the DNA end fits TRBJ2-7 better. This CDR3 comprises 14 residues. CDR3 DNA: TGTGCCAGCAGTCCAAGGAGGGGCTTCGACGAGCAGTACTTC. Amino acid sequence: CASSPRRGFDEQYF.

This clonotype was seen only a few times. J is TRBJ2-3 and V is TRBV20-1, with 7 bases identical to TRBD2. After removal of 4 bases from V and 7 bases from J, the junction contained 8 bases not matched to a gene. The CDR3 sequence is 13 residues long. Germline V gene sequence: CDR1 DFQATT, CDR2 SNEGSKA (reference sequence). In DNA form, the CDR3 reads TGCAGTGCTATCGGGACTACCGGTTATACGCAGTATTTT. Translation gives CSAIGTTGYTQYF.

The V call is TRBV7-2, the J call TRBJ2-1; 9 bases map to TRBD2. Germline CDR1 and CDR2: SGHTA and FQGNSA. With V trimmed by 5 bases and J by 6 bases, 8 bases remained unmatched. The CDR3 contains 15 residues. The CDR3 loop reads CASSLTRTSVNEQFF. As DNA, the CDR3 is TGTGCCAGCAGCCTAACCCGGACTAGCGTCAATGAGCAGTTCTTC.

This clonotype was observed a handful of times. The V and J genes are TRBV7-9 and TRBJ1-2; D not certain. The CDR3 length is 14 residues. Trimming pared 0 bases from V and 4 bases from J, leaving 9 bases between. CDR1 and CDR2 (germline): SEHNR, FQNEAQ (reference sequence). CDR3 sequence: CASSLAVGIYGYTF. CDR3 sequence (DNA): TGTGCCAGCAGCTTAGCGGTGGGCATCTATGGCTACACCTTC. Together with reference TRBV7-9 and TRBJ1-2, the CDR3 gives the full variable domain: DTGVSQNPRHKITKRGQNVTFRCDPISEHNRLYWYRQTLGQGPEFLTYFQNEAQLEKSRLLSDRFSAERPKGSFSTLEIQRTEQGDSAMYLCASSLAVGIYGYTFGSGTRLTVV.

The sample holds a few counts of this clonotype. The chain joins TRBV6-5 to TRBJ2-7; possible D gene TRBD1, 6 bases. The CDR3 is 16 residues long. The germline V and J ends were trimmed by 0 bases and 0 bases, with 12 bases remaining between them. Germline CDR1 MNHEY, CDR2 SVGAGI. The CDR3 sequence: CASSYSEQGHSYEQYF. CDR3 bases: TGTGCCAGCAGTTACTCGGAACAGGGCCACTCCTACGAGCAGTACTTC.

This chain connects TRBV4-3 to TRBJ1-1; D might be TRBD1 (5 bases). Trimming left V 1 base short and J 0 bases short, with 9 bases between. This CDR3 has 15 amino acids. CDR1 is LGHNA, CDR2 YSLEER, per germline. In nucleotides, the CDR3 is TGCGCCAGCAGCCAAGTCGGGGGACTGAACACTGAAGCTTTCTTT. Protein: CASSQVGGLNTEAFF.

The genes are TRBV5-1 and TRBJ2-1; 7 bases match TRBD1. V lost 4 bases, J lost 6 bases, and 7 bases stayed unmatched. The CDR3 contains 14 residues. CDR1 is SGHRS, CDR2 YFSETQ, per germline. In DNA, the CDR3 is TGCGCCAGCAGCAACGGACAGGATGGCAATGAGCAGTTCTTC. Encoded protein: CASSNGQDGNEQFF.

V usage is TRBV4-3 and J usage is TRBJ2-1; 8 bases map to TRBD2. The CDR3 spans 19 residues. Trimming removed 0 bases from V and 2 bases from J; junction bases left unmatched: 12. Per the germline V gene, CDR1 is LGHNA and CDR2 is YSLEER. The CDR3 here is CASSQDRGGAGLAYNEQFF. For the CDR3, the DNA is TGCGCCAGCAGCCAAGATCGGGGGGGAGCCGGACTAGCCTACAATGAGCAGTTCTTC.

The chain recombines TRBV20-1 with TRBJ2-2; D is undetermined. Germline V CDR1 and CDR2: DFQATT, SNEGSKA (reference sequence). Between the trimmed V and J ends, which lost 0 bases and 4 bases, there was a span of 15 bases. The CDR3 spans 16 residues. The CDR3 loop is CSARDGLGVGTGELFF. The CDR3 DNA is TGCAGTGCTAGAGACGGTCTGGGTGTGGGCACCGGGGAGCTGTTTTTT.

The CDR3 protein is CATQSPRGSYEQYF. The CDR3 bases are TGTGCCACCCAGTCCCCTCGAGGTTCCTACGAGCAGTACTTC. The chain employs TRBV3-1 and TRBJ2-7; D ambiguous. CDR3 length: 14 amino acids. V was cut by 10 bases and J by 1 base, with 17 bases left in between. The germline V gene encodes CDR1 LGHDT and CDR2 YNNKEL (reference sequence).

In DNA, the CDR3 is TGTGCTAGTGGTTTGGTCTGGGACTTATCATACAATGAGCAGTACTTC. Translated, it gives CASGLVWDLSYNEQYF. The chain carries TRBV12-5 and TRBJ2-1, with D perhaps matching TRBD2 (6 bases). Gene TRBJ2-7 matches the end of the DNA better, so the J call may be wrong. The CDR3 has 16 amino acids. Per the germline V gene, CDR1 is LGHNT and CDR2 is FRNRAP.

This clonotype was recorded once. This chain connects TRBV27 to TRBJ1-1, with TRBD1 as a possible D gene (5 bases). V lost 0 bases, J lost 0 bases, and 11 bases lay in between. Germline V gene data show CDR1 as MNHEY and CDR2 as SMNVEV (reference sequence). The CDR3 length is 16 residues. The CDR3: CASSLSFRGMNTEAFF. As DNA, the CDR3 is TGTGCCAGCAGTTTATCGTTCCGGGGGATGAACACTGAAGCTTTCTTT.

As DNA, the CDR3 is TGCAGCGTCACCGGACAGTCCTACAATGAGCAGTACTTC. Its translation is CSVTGQSYNEQYF. The rearrangement links TRBV29-1 to TRBJ2-5, with D possibly being TRBD1 (6 bases). Germline CDR1 is SQVTM and CDR2 is ANQGSEA. Trimming shortened V by 6 bases and J by 11 bases, and 22 bases separated the two germline ends. CDR3 length equals 13 residues.

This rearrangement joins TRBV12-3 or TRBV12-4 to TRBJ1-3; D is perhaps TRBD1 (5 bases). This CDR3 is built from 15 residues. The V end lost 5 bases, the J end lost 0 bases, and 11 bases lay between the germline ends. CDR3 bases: TGTGCCAGCAGTCACGACAGAAACTCTGGAAACACCATATATTTT. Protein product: CASSHDRNSGNTIYF.

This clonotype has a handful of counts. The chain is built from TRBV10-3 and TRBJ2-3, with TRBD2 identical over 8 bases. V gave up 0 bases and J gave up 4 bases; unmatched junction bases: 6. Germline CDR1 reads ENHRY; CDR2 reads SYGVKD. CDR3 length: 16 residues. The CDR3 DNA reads TGTGCCATCAGTGAGTCGGCGGGAGGCCGCGCAGATACGCAGTATTTT. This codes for CAISESAGGRADTQYF.

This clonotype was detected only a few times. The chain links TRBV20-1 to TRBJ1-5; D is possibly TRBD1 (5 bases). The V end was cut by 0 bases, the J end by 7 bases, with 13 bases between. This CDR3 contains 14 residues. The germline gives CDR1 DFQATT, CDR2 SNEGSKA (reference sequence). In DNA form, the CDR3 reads TGCAGTGCTAGAGATCGAAAAGGACACCAGCCCCAGCATTTT. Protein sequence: CSARDRKGHQPQHF.

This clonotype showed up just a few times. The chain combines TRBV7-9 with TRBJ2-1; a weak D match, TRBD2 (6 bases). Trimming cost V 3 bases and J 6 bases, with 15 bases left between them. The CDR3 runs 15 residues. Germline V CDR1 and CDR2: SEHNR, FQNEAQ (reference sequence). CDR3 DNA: TGTGCCAGCAGCTTCACACAGGTGGGGGGCAATGAGCAGTTCTTC. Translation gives CASSFTQVGGNEQFF. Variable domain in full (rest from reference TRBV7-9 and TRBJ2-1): DTGVSQNPRHKITKRGQNVTFRCDPISEHNRLYWYRQTLGQGPEFLTYFQNEAQLEKSRLLSDRFSAERPKGSFSTLEIQRTEQGDSAMYLCASSFTQVGGNEQFFGPGTRLTVL.

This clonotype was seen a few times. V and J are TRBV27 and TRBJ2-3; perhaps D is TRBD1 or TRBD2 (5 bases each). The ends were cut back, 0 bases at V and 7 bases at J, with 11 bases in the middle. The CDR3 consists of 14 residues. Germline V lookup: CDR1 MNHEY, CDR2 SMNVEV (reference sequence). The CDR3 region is CASSLSTRGHTQYF. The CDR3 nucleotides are TGTGCCAGCAGTTTATCGACGAGGGGCCATACGCAGTATTTT.

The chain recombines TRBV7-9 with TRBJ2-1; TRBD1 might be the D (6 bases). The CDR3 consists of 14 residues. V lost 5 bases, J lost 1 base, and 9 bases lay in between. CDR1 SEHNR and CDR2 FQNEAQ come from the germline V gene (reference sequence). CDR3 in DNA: TGTGCCAGCAGCCGGACAGTTTCCTACAATGAGCAGTTCTTC. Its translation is CASSRTVSYNEQFF.

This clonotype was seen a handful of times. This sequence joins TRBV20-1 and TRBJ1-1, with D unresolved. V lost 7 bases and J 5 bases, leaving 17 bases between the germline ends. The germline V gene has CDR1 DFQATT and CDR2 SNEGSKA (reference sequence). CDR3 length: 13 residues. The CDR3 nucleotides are TGCAGTGTCCAGTTTCCAGGCCGTACTGAAGCTTTCTTT. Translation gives CSVQFPGRTEAFF.

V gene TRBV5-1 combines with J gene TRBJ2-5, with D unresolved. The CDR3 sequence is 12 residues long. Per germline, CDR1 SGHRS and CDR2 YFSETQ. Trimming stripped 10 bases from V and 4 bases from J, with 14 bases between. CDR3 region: CADLRKGETQYF. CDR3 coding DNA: TGCGCCGACCTCAGGAAAGGAGAGACCCAGTACTTC.

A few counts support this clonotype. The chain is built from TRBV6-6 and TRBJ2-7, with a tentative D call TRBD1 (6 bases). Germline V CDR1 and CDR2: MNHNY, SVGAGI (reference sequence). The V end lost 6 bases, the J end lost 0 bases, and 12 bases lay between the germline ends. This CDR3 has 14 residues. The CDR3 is CASRTGTYSYEQYF. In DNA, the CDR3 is TGTGCCAGCAGAACAGGGACCTACTCCTACGAGCAGTACTTC.

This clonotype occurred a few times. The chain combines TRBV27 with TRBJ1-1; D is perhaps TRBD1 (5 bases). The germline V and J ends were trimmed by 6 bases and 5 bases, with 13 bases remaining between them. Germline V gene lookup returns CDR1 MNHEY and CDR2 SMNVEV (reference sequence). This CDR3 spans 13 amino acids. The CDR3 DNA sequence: TGTGCCAGCAGCACCCGAGGGGCGACTGAAGCTTTCTTT. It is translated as CASSTRGATEAFF.

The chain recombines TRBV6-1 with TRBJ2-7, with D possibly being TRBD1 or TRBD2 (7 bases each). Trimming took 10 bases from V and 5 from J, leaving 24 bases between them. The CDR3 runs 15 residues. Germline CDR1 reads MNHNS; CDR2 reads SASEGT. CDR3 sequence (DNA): TGTGCCACCTTGCCAGGGGGGGTACCTCAGGACGAGCAGTACTTC. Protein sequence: CATLPGGVPQDEQYF.

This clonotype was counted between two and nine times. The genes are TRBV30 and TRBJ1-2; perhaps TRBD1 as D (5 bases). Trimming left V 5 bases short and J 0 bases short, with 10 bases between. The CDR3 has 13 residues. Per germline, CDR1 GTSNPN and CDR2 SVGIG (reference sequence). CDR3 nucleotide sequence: TGTGCCTGGCAGGGTCTGGCTAACTATGGCTACACCTTC. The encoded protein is CAWQGLANYGYTF.

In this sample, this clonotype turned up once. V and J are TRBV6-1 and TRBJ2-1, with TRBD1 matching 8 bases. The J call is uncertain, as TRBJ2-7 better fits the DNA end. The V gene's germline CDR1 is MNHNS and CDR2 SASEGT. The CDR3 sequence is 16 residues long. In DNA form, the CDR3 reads TGTGCCAGCAGTGCTGGGTCAGGGGGCTCCTACAATGAGCAGTACTTC. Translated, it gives CASSAGSGGSYNEQYF.

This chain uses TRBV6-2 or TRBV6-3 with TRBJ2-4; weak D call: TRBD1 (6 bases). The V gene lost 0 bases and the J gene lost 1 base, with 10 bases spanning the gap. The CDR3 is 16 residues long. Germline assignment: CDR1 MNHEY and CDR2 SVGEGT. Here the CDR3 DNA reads TGTGCCAGCAGTTACTCTACAGGGACGGCCAAAAACATTCAGTACTTC. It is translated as CASSYSTGTAKNIQYF.

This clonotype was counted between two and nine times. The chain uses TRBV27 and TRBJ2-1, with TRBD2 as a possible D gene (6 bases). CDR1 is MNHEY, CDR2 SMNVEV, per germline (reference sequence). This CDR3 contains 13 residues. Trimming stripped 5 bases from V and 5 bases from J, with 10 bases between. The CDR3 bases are TGTGCCAGCAGTCCACTAGCACACAATGAGCAGTTCTTC. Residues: CASSPLAHNEQFF.